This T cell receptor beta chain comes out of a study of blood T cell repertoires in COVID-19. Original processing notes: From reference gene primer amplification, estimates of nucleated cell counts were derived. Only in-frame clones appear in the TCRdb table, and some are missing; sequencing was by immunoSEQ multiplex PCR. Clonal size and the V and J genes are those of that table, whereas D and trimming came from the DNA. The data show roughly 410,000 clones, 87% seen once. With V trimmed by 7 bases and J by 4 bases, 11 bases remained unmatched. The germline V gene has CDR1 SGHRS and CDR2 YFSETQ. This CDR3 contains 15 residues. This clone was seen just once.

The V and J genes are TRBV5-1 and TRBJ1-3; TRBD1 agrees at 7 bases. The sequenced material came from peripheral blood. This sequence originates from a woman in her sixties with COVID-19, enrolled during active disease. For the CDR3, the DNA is TGCGCCAGCTCAGGGGGACAGATGACAGGAAACACCATATATTTT. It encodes CASSGGQMTGNTIYF. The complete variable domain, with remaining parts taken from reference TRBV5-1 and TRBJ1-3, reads KAGVTQTPRYLIKTRGQQVTLSCSPISGHRSVSWYQQTPGQGLQFLFEYFSETQRNKGNFPGRFSGRQFSNSRSEMNVSTLELGDSALYLCASSGGQMTGNTIYFGEGSWLTVV.